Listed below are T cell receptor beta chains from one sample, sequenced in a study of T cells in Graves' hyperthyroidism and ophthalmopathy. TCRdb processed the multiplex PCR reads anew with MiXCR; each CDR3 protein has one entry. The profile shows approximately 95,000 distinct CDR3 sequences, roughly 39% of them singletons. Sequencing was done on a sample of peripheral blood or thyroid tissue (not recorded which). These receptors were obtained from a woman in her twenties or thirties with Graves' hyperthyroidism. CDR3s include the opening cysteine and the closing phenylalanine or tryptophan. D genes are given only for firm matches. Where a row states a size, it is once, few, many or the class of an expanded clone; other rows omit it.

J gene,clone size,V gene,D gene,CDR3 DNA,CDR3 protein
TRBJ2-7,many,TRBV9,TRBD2,TGTGCCAGCAGCACCGGGGGGACGACCTCCTACGAGCAGTACTTC,CASSTGGTTSYEQYF
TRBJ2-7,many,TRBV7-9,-,TGTGCCAGCAGCCCCCCCGACAGGCCCTACGAGCAGTACTTC,CASSPPDRPYEQYF
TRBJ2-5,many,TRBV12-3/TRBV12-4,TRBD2,TGTGCCAGCAGCCCTAGAGGTAGGACTAGCGGCCCAGAGACCCAGTACTTC,CASSPRGRTSGPETQYF
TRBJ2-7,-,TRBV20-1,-,TGCAGTGCGCCGGGGGACTCCTACGAGCAGTACTTC,CSAPGDSYEQYF
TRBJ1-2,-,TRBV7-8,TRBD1,TGTGCCAGCAGCTTACTGACAGGGGAGGGTGGCTACACCTTC,CASSLLTGEGGYTF
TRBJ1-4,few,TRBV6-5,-,TGTGCCAGCAGTTACCTTGGGCGGGCGGCTGGAAATGAAAAACTGTTTTTT,CASSYLGRAAGNEKLFF
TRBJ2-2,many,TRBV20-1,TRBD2,TGCAGTGCTAGGCCTAGCGGGAGAATTAGCACCGGGGAGCTGTTTTTT,CSARPSGRISTGELFF
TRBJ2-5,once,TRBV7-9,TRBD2,TGTGCCAGCAGCTTACAGACTAGCGGAGAGACCCAGTACTTC,CASSLQTSGETQYF
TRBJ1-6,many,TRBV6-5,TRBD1,TGTGCCAGCAGTAGTACGGGACAGGGTATTTTCTCCCATTCACCCCTCCACTTT,CASSSTGQGIFSHSPLHF
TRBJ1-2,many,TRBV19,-,TGTGCCAGTAGGAGGCAGGACAGCGTCTATGGCTACACCTTC,CASRRQDSVYGYTF
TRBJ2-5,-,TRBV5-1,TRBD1,TGCGCCAGCAGCTGGGGGACAGGGGGACAGCCCCAGTACTTC,CASSWGTGGQPQYF
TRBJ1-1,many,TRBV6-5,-,TGTGCCAGCAGATCCGGACAGTATACTGAAGCTTTCTTT,CASRSGQYTEAFF
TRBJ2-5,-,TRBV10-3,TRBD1,TGTGCCATCAGGCGGGACAGGGTCTCAGAGACCCAGTACTTC,CAIRRDRVSETQYF
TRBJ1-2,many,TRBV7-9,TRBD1,TGTGCCAGCAGCCCTCTCAGCGGACAGGGGGCTTATTCCTATGGCTACACCTTC,CASSPLSGQGAYSYGYTF
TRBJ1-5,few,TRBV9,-,TGTGCCAGCAGCGTAGACGGTTTCGGCAATCAGCCCCAGCATTTT,CASSVDGFGNQPQHF
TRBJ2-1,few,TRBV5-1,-,TGCGCCAGCAGCTTGTCCTACGATAATGAGCAGTTCTTC,CASSLSYDNEQFF
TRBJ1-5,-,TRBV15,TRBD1,TGTGCCACCAGCAGGGAGACAGGGGGCGGCAATCAGCCCCAGCATTTT,CATSRETGGGNQPQHF
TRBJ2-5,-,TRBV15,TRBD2,TGTGCCACCAGCAGAGATCGGACTAGCGGGAGGTCTGGGACCCAGTACTTC,CATSRDRTSGRSGTQYF
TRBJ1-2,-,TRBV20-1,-,TGCAGTGCTAGTCGTAGGGCGCTCTCTGGAAACACCTTC,CSASRRALSGNTF
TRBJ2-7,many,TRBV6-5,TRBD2,TGTGCCAGCACTTCAAGCGGGAGTCTCCTCTACGAGCAGTACTTC,CASTSSGSLLYEQYF
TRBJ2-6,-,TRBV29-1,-,TGCAGCGTCGGGACGGCCTCTGGGGCCAACGTCCTGACTTTC,CSVGTASGANVLTF
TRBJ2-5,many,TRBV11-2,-,TGTGCCAGCAGCATAGGACTGGGGCTACCACAAGAGACCCAGTACTTC,CASSIGLGLPQETQYF
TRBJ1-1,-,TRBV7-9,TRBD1,TGTGCCAGCAGCCCCCCCCCGGGACAGGGGGCCGATGAAGCTTTCTTT,CASSPPPGQGADEAFF
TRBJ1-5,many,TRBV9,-,TGTGCCAGCAGCGTAGTATGGGGAGGACAGTGCAATCAGCCCCAGCATTTT,CASSVVWGGQCNQPQHF
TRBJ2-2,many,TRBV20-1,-,TGCAGTGCTAGAGATTTGCGGGACGCGGCGAACACCGGGGAGCTGTTTTTT,CSARDLRDAANTGELFF
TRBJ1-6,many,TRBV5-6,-,TGTGCCAGCAGCCCGACAGTTCCTGGCTCCTATAATTCACCCCTCCACTTT,CASSPTVPGSYNSPLHF
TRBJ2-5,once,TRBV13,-,TGTGCCAGCAGCTTAGGGGGGCAGCACCTGCAAGAGACCCAGTACTTC,CASSLGGQHLQETQYF
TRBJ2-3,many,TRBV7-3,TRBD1,TGTGCCAGCAGCCCGGGACAGGGAACAGATACGCAGTATTTT,CASSPGQGTDTQYF
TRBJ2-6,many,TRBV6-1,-,TGTGCCAGCAGTGAAGAGGGGGCTGGGGCCAACGTCCTGACTTTC,CASSEEGAGANVLTF
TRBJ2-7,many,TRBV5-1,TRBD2,TGCGCCAGCAGCTCGACTAGCGGCTACTACGAGCAGTACTTC,CASSSTSGYYEQYF
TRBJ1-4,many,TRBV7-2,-,TGTGCCAGCAGCTTAGCCCCCGGAGGTGAAAAACTGTTTTTT,CASSLAPGGEKLFF
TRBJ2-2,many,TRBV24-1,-,TGTGCCACCAGTGATTTGGACCCACAGTCGAAAGGGGAGCTGTTTTTT,CATSDLDPQSKGELFF
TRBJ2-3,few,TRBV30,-,TGTGCCTGGAGTCCTCTAGCAGGAGACGCAGATACGCAGTATTTT,CAWSPLAGDADTQYF
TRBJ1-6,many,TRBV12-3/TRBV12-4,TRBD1,TGTGCCAGCAGCTGGGACAGGGGTAATTCACCCCTCCACTTT,CASSWDRGNSPLHF
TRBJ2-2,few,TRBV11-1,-,TGTGCCAGCAGCTTAACGACAGGCTTCACCGGGGAGCTGTTTTTT,CASSLTTGFTGELFF
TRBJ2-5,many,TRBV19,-,TGTGCCAGTAGTATATCCGGGAACCAAGAGACCCAGTACTTC,CASSISGNQETQYF
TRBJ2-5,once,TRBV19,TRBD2,TGTGCCAGCGCCATCAGGGGACTAGCGGATCAAGAGACCCAGTACTTC,CASAIRGLADQETQYF
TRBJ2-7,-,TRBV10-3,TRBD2,TGTGCCATCAGCGGGAGGGCCCTCGTTCGCGGCGAGCAGTACTTC,CAISGRALVRGEQYF
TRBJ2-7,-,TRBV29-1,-,TGCAGCTTTCAGGACGAGCAGTACTTC,CSFQDEQYF
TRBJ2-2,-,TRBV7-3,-,TGTGCCAGCAGCACCGCCTTAGCGGGACAGACGAACACCGGGGAGCTGTTTTTT,CASSTALAGQTNTGELFF
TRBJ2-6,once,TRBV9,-,TGTGCCAGCAGTAAGGGAGGGGGCAACGTCCTGACTTTC,CASSKGGGNVLTF
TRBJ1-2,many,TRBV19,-,TGTGCCAGTAGTACCACTGGTACCGCTAACTATGGCTACACCTTC,CASSTTGTANYGYTF
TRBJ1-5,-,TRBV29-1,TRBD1,TGCAGCGTTGAGACAGGGTTCAATCAGCCCCAGCATTTT,CSVETGFNQPQHF
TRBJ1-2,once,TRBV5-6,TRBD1,TGTGCCAGCAGCCCCATAGGGACAGGGTATATATCCTATGGCTACACCTTC,CASSPIGTGYISYGYTF
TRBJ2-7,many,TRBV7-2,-,TGTGCCAGCAGCTTAGCGGGAACGCCCAAGCAGTACTTC,CASSLAGTPKQYF
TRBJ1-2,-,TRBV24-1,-,TGTGCCACCAGTGATCCCGCTGACAGGACGGGAGGCTACACCTTC,CATSDPADRTGGYTF
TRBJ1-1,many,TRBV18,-,TGTGCCAGCTCCGTTGAAGAGGCCTGGGGAACTGAAGCTTTCTTT,CASSVEEAWGTEAFF